Listed below are T cell receptor beta chains from one sample, sequenced in a study of cytomegalovirus exposure and HLA in healthy donors. Method: immunoSEQ multiplex PCR; TCRdb's copy keeps in-frame clones and lacks some. In the table there are under 300,000 clones, around 86% of which are singletons. Specimen: PBMCs. Receptor source: a man aged 35-49 years in good health and CMV-seropositive. The CDR3 runs from the conserved cysteine through the conserved F or W. The D gene is left open where the match is weak. Part of the rows lack a size; the others show once, few, many or a class for expanded clones.

cdr3_aa,cdr3_nt,d_call,v_call,j_call,clone_size
CASKTSGAENTEAFF,TGTGCCAGCAAAACTTCAGGGGCGGAGAACACTGAAGCTTTCTTT,.,TRBV28,TRBJ1-1,few
CASSLQGAKNTGELFF,TGTGCCAGCTCACTACAGGGAGCGAAGAACACCGGGGAGCTGTTTTTT,.,TRBV18,TRBJ2-2,.
CASSLPDRVAGELFF,TGTGCCAGCAGCCTCCCGGACAGGGTTGCCGGGGAGCTGTTTTTT,TRBD1,TRBV6-6,TRBJ2-2,once
CASSDVQQGELFF,TGTGCCAGCAGTGACGTACAACAGGGGGAGCTGTTTTTT,.,TRBV6-4,TRBJ2-2,.
CASSITPAGLAGGREQETQYF,TGTGCCAGTAGTATAACCCCCGCGGGACTAGCGGGAGGAAGGGAACAAGAGACCCAGTACTTC,TRBD2,TRBV19,TRBJ2-5,.
CASREASSSYEQYF,TGTGCCAGCCGGGAGGCCTCGAGCTCCTACGAGCAGTACTTC,TRBD2,TRBV5-4,TRBJ2-7,.
CASSFPGQGGTEAFF,TGTGCCAGCAGCTTCCCCGGACAGGGTGGGACTGAAGCTTTCTTT,TRBD1,TRBV7-9,TRBJ1-1,few
CASSLGGSTEAFF,TGCGCCAGCAGCTTGGGCGGGAGCACTGAAGCTTTCTTT,.,TRBV5-1,TRBJ1-1,.
CASSIDQQGLATNEKLFF,TGTGCCAGTAGTATAGATCAGCAGGGCCTTGCAACTAATGAAAAACTGTTTTTT,.,TRBV19,TRBJ1-4,.
CASRRGGGQVGNQPQHF,TGTGCCAGTAGACGCGGGGGGGGACAAGTTGGCAATCAGCCCCAGCATTTT,.,TRBV19,TRBJ1-5,.
CAISESEEKLFF,TGTGCCATCAGTGAGTCAGAGGAAAAACTGTTTTTT,.,TRBV10-3,TRBJ1-4,few
CASSLGGATYNEQFF,TGTGCCAGCAGTTTGGGCGGGGCCACCTACAATGAGCAGTTCTTC,.,TRBV28,TRBJ2-1,.
CASSLAGDITETQYF,TGTGCCAGCAGTCTAGCGGGAGATATTACGGAGACCCAGTACTTC,TRBD2,TRBV6-5,TRBJ2-5,.
CASSLAENTEAFF,TGTGCCAGCAGTTTGGCAGAGAACACTGAAGCTTTCTTT,.,TRBV27,TRBJ1-1,.
CAIRLGGGTEAFF,TGTGCCATCCGATTGGGGGGGGGCACTGAAGCTTTCTTT,.,TRBV2,TRBJ1-1,once
CASSLMGTSGGGEQFF,TGTGCCAGCAGCTTAATGGGGACTAGCGGAGGGGGTGAGCAGTTCTTC,TRBD2,TRBV7-3,TRBJ2-1,few
CASSVFPGVENTEAFF,TGTGCCAGCAGCGTATTCCCGGGAGTGGAGAACACTGAAGCTTTCTTT,.,TRBV9,TRBJ1-1,.